The 5 T cell receptor beta chains presented below share a single source sample, sequenced in a study of blood T cell repertoires in COVID-19. This table comes from immunoSEQ multiplex PCR, and its TCRdb copy is limited to in-frame clones, with some not included. This table holds 71,000 or so clones, more than 65% found once. Material for sequencing was peripheral blood. The origin of the receptors is a man in his fifties with acute or convalescent COVID-19.

J is TRBJ1-1 and V is TRBV10-3, with 12 bases lining up with TRBD1. Germline lookup yields CDR1 ENHRY and CDR2 SYGVKD. The J segment lost 6 bases and the V segment lost 7 bases, leaving 9 bases of the junction unmatched. CDR3 size: 15 residues. CDR3 loop: CAIKGQGALTSEAFF. The CDR3 DNA sequence: TGTGCCATCAAGGGACAGGGGGCCTTGACTTCTGAAGCTTTCTTT.

The V gene is TRBV29-1, the J gene TRBJ2-7; 16 bases are shared with TRBD2. V lost 6 bases, J lost 4 bases, and 6 bases stayed unmatched. This CDR3 spans 15 amino acids. CDR1 and CDR2 (germline): SQVTM, ANQGSEA. CDR3 coding DNA: TGCAGCGTGGGGACTAGCGGGGGGGGTCGGTACGAGCAGTACTTC. Translating gives CSVGTSGGGRYEQYF.

Turning to this clone: One end of the junction does not line up with germline, which may come from a read error. The genes are TRBV29-1 and TRBJ1-4; TRBD1 might be the D (6 bases). CDR1 is SQVTM and CDR2 is ANQGSEA in the germline V gene. CDR3 length: 13 amino acids. The CDR3 spells CSAGAGANEKLFF. The CDR3 region has the DNA TGCAGCGCGGGTGCGGGGGCTAACGAAAAACTGTTTTTT.

DNA for the CDR3: TGCAGTGCTAGAATACAAGAGACCCAGTACTTC. Encoded protein: CSARIQETQYF. V gene TRBV20-1 combines with J gene TRBJ2-5; D not certain. There are 11 residues in the CDR3. CDR1 DFQATT and CDR2 SNEGSKA come from the germline V gene (reference sequence). V was pared by 2 bases and J by 2 bases, with 3 bases between.

CDR3 sequence reads: CIPGDSSTNEKLFF. DNA of the CDR3: TGCATCCCGGGGGACTCCTCAACTAATGAAAAACTGTTTTTT. V usage is TRBV29-1 and J usage is TRBJ1-4; weak D call: TRBD1 (5 bases). Germline CDR1 and CDR2: SQVTM and ANQGSEA. CDR3 length equals 14 residues.